This T cell receptor beta chain was identified in a study of T cell responses to AZD1222 COVID-19 vaccine. Study-level points and caveats: There were mostly white British donors and more females than males, and clonal diversity was possibly underestimated.

Measured with immunoSEQ multiplex PCR; TCRdb has only the in-frame clones, and not every one. Among about 110,000 clones, 80% to 95% were seen once, and the ten largest hold almost 2.5%. The count of this clone is one. Antigen: not known. Source: peripheral blood, taken 28 days after the second AZD1222 dose. This clonotype was obtained from an adult who received the AZD1222 COVID-19 vaccine.

The CDR3 coding sequence is TGTGCCAGCAGCAAGCGACGTGATCGGGGACCTGAGCAGTTCTTC. It yields the protein CASSKRRDRGPEQFF. The chain is built from TRBV6-2 or TRBV6-3 and TRBJ2-1, with D perhaps matching TRBD1 or TRBD2 (5 bases each). Germline lookup yields CDR1 MNHEY and CDR2 SVGEGT. The CDR3 covers 15 residues. Trimming cost V 6 bases and J 9 bases, with 21 bases left between them.